This T cell receptor (beta chain) was sequenced during a study of T cells in Graves' hyperthyroidism and ophthalmopathy. Germline loops: CDR1 MNHEY, CDR2 SMNVEV (reference sequence). The V gene lost 3 bases and the J gene lost 4 bases, with 13 bases spanning the gap. The CDR3 has 14 residues. Study results and limitations: A model of 13 V-J pairs discriminated ophthalmopathy from stable hyperthyroidism.

This clonotype appeared many times. What it recognizes is unknown. RNA transcripts yielded amplified TCR beta CDR3 regions. The HTBI primer set was used in a first-round RT-PCR of the TCR CDR3. TCRdb re-derived calls from the multiplex PCR reads in MiXCR, one entry per CDR3 protein. The table includes more than 300,000 distinct CDR3 sequences, about 18% detected once. Newly diagnosed hyperthyroidism patients aged 18 to 65 years had disease lasting under 2 months. Uncontrolled infection, other autoimmune disease, pregnancy or lactation led to exclusion. Blood from later-ophthalmopathy patients was taken at first hyperthyroidism diagnosis.

The V gene is TRBV27, the J gene TRBJ2-7; D unresolved. The receptor's source is a woman aged 25-40 years with Graves' hyperthyroidism that later progressed to Graves' ophthalmopathy. The sequencing sample was made of blood. CDR3 residues: CASSFPERPYEQYF. CDR3 nucleotide sequence: TGTGCCAGCAGTTTTCCGGAGAGGCCGTACGAGCAGTACTTC.